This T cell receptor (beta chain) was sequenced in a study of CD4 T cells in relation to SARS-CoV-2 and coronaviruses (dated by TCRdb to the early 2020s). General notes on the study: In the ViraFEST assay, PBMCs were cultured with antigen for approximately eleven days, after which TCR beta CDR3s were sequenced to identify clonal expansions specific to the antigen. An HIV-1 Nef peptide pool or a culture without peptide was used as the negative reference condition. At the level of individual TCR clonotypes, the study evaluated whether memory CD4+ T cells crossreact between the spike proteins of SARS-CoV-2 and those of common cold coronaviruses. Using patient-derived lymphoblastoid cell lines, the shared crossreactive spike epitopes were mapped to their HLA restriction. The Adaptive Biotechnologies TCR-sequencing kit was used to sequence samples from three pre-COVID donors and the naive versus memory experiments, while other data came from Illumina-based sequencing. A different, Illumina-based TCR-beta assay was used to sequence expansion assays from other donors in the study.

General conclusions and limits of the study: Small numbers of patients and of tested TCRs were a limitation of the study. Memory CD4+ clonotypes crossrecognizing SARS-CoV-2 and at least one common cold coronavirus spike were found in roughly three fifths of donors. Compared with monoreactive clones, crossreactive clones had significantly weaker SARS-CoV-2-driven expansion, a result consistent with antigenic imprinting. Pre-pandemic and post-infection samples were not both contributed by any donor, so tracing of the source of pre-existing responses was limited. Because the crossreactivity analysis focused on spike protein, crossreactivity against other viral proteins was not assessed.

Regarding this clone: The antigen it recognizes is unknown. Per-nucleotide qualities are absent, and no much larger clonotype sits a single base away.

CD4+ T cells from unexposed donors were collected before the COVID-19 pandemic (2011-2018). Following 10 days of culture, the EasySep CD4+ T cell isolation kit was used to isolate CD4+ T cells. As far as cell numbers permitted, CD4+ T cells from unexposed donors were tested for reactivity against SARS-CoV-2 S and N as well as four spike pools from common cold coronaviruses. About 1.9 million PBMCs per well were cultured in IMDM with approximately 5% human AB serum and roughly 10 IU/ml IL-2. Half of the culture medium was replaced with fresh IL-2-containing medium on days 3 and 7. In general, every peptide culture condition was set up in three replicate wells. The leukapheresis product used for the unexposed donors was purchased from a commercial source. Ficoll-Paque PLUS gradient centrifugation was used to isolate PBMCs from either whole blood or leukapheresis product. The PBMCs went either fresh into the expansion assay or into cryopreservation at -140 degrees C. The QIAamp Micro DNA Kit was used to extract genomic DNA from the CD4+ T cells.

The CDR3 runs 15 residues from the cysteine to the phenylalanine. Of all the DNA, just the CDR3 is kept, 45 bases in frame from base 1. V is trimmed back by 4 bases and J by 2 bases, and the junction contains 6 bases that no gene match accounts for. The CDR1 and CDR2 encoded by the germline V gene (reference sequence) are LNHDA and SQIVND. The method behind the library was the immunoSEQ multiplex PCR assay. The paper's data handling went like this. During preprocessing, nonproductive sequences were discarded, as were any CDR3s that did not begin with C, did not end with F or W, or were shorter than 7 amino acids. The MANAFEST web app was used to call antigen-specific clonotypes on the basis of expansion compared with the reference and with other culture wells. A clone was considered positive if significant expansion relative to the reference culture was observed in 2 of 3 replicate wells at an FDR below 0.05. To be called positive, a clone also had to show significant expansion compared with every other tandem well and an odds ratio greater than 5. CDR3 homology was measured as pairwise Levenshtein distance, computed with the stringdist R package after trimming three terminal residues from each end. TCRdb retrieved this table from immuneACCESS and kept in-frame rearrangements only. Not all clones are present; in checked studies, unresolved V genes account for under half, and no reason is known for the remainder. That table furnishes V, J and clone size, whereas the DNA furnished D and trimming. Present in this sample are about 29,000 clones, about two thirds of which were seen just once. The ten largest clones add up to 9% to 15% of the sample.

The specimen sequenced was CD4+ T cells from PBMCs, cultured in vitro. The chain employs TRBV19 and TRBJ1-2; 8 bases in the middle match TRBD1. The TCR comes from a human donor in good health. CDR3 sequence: CASSSGTGGNYGYTF. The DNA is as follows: TGTGCCAGTAGTAGCGGGACAGGTGGAAACTATGGCTACACCTTC.